The 4 T cell receptor beta chains reported below all come from one sample, sequenced in a study of blood T cell repertoires in COVID-19. Sequenced by immunoSEQ multiplex PCR; TCRdb stores in-frame clones only, minus some. The sample holds under 200,000 clones, around 80% seen once. Input material: PBMCs or T cells enriched from blood (not recorded which). Receptor source: a woman aged 45-65 years in a cohort exposed to, infected with or recovered from COVID-19 (not recorded which).

The chain links TRBV3-1 (or the pseudogene TRBV3-2) to TRBJ1-4; D uncertain. V lost 1 base to trimming and J lost 7 bases, with 7 bases between them. CDR3 length equals 13 residues. CDR1 and CDR2 (germline): LGHDT, YNNKEL (reference sequence). The CDR3 DNA sequence: TGTGCCAGCAGCCAAGCTACGGGTGAAAAACTGTTTTTT. Protein: CASSQATGEKLFF.

The chain couples TRBV11-1 to TRBJ2-1; TRBD2 matches 8 bases. This CDR3 is built from 16 residues. V shed 3 bases, J shed 4 bases, and the junction held 8 bases outside the gene matches. From germline, CDR1 is SGHAT and CDR2 FQDESV (reference sequence). The CDR3 nucleotides are TGTGCCAGCAGCTTTAAGGCGGGAGGTCTATACAATGAGCAGTTCTTC. Amino acid sequence: CASSFKAGGLYNEQFF. Supplemented by reference TRBV11-1 and TRBJ2-1, the full variable domain reads EAEVAQSPRYKITEKSQAVAFWCDPISGHATLYWYRQILGQGPELLVQFQDESVVDDSQLPKDRFSAERLKGVDSTLKIQPAELGDSAMYLCASSFKAGGLYNEQFFGPGTRLTVL.

The chain employs TRBV6-2 or TRBV6-3 and TRBJ1-1, with D possibly being TRBD1 (5 bases). Germline CDR1 MNHEY, CDR2 SVGEGT. With 0 bases removed from V and 5 bases from J, the gap between germline ends came to 10 bases. The CDR3 runs to 14 residues. CDR3 coding DNA: TGTGCCAGCAGTTACTCGGGGGGGGAGACTGAAGCTTTCTTT. This gives the protein CASSYSGGETEAFF.

This clone came up once. The chain combines TRBV20-1 with TRBJ2-5; a possible D gene is TRBD1 (6 bases). CDR3 length equals 16 residues. The germline gives CDR1 DFQATT, CDR2 SNEGSKA (reference sequence). V dropped 3 bases and J dropped 2 bases, with 19 bases sitting between them. The CDR3 DNA sequence: TGCAGTGCTAGTTCTTTTGGGGGCCGGAGGCAAGAGACCCAGTACTTC. Encoded protein: CSASSFGGRRQETQYF.